The source of this TCR beta chain is a study of blood T cell repertoires in COVID-19. Study as a whole: The United States, Italy and Spain provided the acute and convalescent COVID-19 samples. T cells, B-cell-depleted T cells, or PBMCs provided the cDNA or gDNA that served as material.

Germline CDR1 PRHDT, CDR2 FYEKMQ (reference sequence). Deletions cut 5 bases from V and 3 bases from J, with 10 bases between. The CDR3 is made up of 13 amino acids. Authors' methods: Nucleated cell number was recorded as an estimate derived from reference gene primer amplification. The data were produced by immunoSEQ multiplex PCR, yet TCRdb's version contains in-frame clones alone and is incomplete. V, J and clone size are those of that table, while D and trimming were read from the DNA. The sample has about 250,000 clones; 86% are singletons. Material: peripheral blood. The rearrangement links TRBV13 to TRBJ1-2; D is perhaps TRBD1 (5 bases). The TCR sequence derives from a woman aged 30 to 39 with active or convalescent COVID-19. The chain's CDR3 is CASSRDRDYGYTF. The CDR3, as DNA: TGTGCCAGCAGCCGCGACAGAGACTATGGCTACACCTTC. Variable domain in full (rest from reference TRBV13 and TRBJ1-2): AAGVIQSPRHLIKEKRETATLKCYPIPRHDTVYWYQQGPGQDPQFLISFYEKMQSDKGSIPDRFSAQQFSDYHSELNMSSLELGDSALYFCASSRDRDYGYTFGSGTRLTVV.